This TCR beta chain was recorded in a study of CD8 T cells in ankylosing spondylitis (dated by TCRdb to about 2017). Study-level background: To find TCR variants linked to disease, the study profiled T cell receptor beta repertoires in ankylosing spondylitis patients and healthy donors. In total, the full study cohort was made up of roughly 100 healthy donors and roughly 27 ankylosing spondylitis patients. Samples of peripheral blood were taken, and for ankylosing spondylitis patients, synovial fluid was collected as well.

Ten or more counts support this clonotype. Its antigen is still unknown. No much larger clone is present one base from it, and per-base qualities are unavailable. On the study overall, not on this receptor specifically: The disease-linked clones had a CD8+ phenotype and were found at relatively low frequencies in peripheral blood. The disease-linked clones were reported as significantly enriched in matched synovial fluid samples from ankylosing spondylitis patients. Some motif variants had previously been reported in the synovial fluid and blood of reactive arthritis patients, which suggests shared mechanisms of disease initiation. Blood from ankylosing spondylitis patients appeared to be characterized by a TCR beta motif made up of under ten highly homologous amino acid variants.

Sequencing relied on an Illumina HiSeq 2500. Quantitative 5'-RACE with molecular barcodes was the method used to prepare the TCR beta libraries. As for the authors' bioinformatics: A new computational method, built on a probabilistic model of VDJ rearrangement, was used to identify disease-linked TCR variants. TCRdb redid the processing of the public reads, applying fastp at Q25 and MiXCR, and retained in-frame beta chains. Every entry covers one CDR3 protein and lists the most common genes and DNA from its rows. V and J calls and clone size were set by TCRdb, not the authors. This sample lists approximately 300,000 distinct CDR3 sequences; around 19% were detected once. Less than 9% of the sample is held by the ten biggest clonotypes. The V end loses 4 bases and the J end loses 3 bases, and a stretch of 16 bases separates them. According to the germline V gene, CDR1 reads SQVTM and CDR2 reads ANQGSEA. Inclusive of the bounding cysteine and valine, the CDR3 is 14 residues long. Just CDR3 DNA is preserved here, 42 bases in frame from base 1.

This sequence originates from a male donor with ankylosing spondylitis or in good health (not recorded which). What was sequenced was blood, either unsorted or a sorted T cell fraction (not recorded which). The chain employs TRBV29-1 and TRBJ2-7, and perhaps TRBD1 as D gene, on 6 matching bases. CDR3 loop: CSVGGTFKDYEQYV. The nucleotide sequence is given as TGCAGCGTTGGAGGGACATTCAAGGACTACGAGCAGTACGTC.